These 30 T cell receptor beta chains originate from one sample sequenced in a study of blood T cell repertoires in COVID-19. Sequenced by immunoSEQ multiplex PCR; TCRdb stores in-frame clones only, minus some. The sample consists of approximately 160,000 clones, about 86% of them appearing once. The sequenced material came from peripheral blood. These receptors all stem from a woman aged 70-85 years with acute or convalescent COVID-19.

This sequence joins TRBV7-9 and TRBJ1-4, with D perhaps TRBD1 (5 bases). From germline, CDR1 is SEHNR and CDR2 FQNEAQ (reference sequence). The ends were cut back, 1 base at V and 4 bases at J, with 10 bases in the middle. The CDR3 has 15 amino acids. CDR3 nucleotide sequence: TGTGCCAGCAGCTTAGAAAGCAGGGTTAATGAAAAACTGTTTTTT. This encodes CASSLESRVNEKLFF.

The chain recombines TRBV10-3 with TRBJ1-2; 7 bases are shared with TRBD1. CDR1 and CDR2 from the germline V gene are ENHRY and SYGVKD. Unmatched junction bases numbered 5, after V lost 2 bases and J lost 5 bases. The CDR3 covers 14 residues. The CDR3 loop reads CAISERGQNYGYTF. The CDR3, as DNA: TGTGCCATCAGTGAGCGGGGACAGAATTATGGCTACACCTTC.

The chain recombines TRBV14 with TRBJ1-1; unclear D gene. The CDR3 length is 18 residues. CDR1 is SGHDN and CDR2 is FVKESK in the germline V gene. Trimming shortened V by 0 bases and J by 2 bases, and 19 bases separated the two germline ends. The CDR3 protein is CASSQDWASKGGNTEAFF. In nucleotides, the CDR3 is TGTGCCAGCAGCCAAGATTGGGCCAGTAAGGGAGGAAACACTGAAGCTTTCTTT.

The V gene is TRBV15, the J gene TRBJ1-4, with 9 bases fitting TRBD1. Trimming cost V 0 bases and J 7 bases; bases outside gene matches: 6. The CDR3 has 16 residues. Per the germline V gene, CDR1 is LNHNV and CDR2 is YYDKDF (reference sequence). The DNA of the CDR3 is TGTGCCACCAGCAGAGATTGGGGACAGGGCACTGAAAAACTGTTTTTT. It yields the protein CATSRDWGQGTEKLFF.

V gene TRBV7-2 combines with J gene TRBJ2-3; no clear D gene. Trimming removed 0 bases at V and 3 bases at J, with 4 bases between. Germline CDR1 SGHTA, CDR2 FQGNSA. This CDR3 comprises 13 residues. CDR3 amino acids: CASSLASTDTQYF. CDR3 sequence (DNA): TGTGCCAGCAGCTTAGCTAGTACAGATACGCAGTATTTT.

V usage is TRBV27 and J usage is TRBJ1-1, with D uncertain. The germline gives CDR1 MNHEY, CDR2 SMNVEV (reference sequence). Trimming pared 3 bases from V and 0 bases from J, leaving 8 bases between. CDR3 length: 14 amino acids. In DNA, the CDR3 is TGTGCCAGCAGTTTGAGACACATGAACACTGAAGCTTTCTTT. Its translation: CASSLRHMNTEAFF.

On this clone: The identical CDR3 is also encoded by other nucleotide sequences in the sample. The gene calls are TRBV6-5 and TRBJ1-1; D is unclear. In germline, CDR1 is MNHEY, CDR2 SVGAGI. V lost 5 bases and J 0 bases, leaving 7 bases between the germline ends. The CDR3 is made up of 13 amino acids. This chain's CDR3 is CASSLRVNTEAFF. In nucleotides, the CDR3 is TGTGCCAGCAGTCTGCGGGTGAACACTGAAGCTTTCTTT.

This clone was counted a few times. The chain carries TRBV4-3 and TRBJ1-6; D gene uncertain. Trimming removed 5 bases from V and 15 bases from J, with 8 bases in between. This CDR3 is 10 amino acids long. CDR1 and CDR2 (germline): LGHNA, YSLEER. The CDR3 reads CASSSSVLHF. The CDR3 nucleotides are TGCGCCAGCAGCTCCAGTGTCCTCCACTTT.

The chain is built from TRBV30 and TRBJ2-1, with 10 bases that match TRBD2. V gave up 3 bases and J gave up 6 bases; unmatched junction bases: 8. The CDR3 sequence is 15 residues long. CDR1 is GTSNPN and CDR2 is SVGIG in the germline V gene (reference sequence). The CDR3 loop is CAWRTSGRISNEQFF. In DNA, the CDR3 is TGTGCCTGGAGGACTAGCGGGCGGATTTCCAATGAGCAGTTCTTC.

The chain employs TRBV19 and TRBJ1-5, with D possibly being TRBD1 (6 bases). Germline lookup yields CDR1 LNHDA and CDR2 SQIVND (reference sequence). This CDR3 has 15 amino acids. V was shortened by 6 bases and J by 6 bases, with 18 bases between the two germline ends. CDR3 region: CASRTPGQFGQPQHF. CDR3 nucleotides: TGTGCCAGTAGGACTCCCGGACAGTTTGGTCAGCCCCAGCATTTT.

This clone was seen more than once but under ten times. The J gene is TRBJ1-2, the V gene TRBV5-3; possibly TRBD1 for D (6 bases). TRBV5-3 is marked as an open reading frame, function uncertain. The CDR3 has 14 residues. V was pared by 4 bases and J by 4 bases, with 14 bases between. The CDR3 DNA is TGTGCCAGAAGCCGCTCAGGGGATTTCTATGGCTACACCTTC. Translation: CARSRSGDFYGYTF.

This clone has just a few counts. CDR3 sequence reads: CASSGQGAKNSPLHF. The CDR3 nucleotides are TGTGCCAGCAGCGGACAGGGGGCGAAAAATTCACCCCTCCACTTT. The chain has TRBV9 and TRBJ1-6; 10 nucleotides agree with TRBD1. V trimming: 3 bases; J trimming: 7 bases; junction bases outside the gene matches: 4. Germline loops: CDR1 SGDLS, CDR2 YYNGEE. CDR3 length: 15 residues.

The rearrangement joins TRBV29-1 to TRBJ1-1; TRBD1 matches at 9 bases. V was clipped by 7 bases and J by 11 bases; unmatched bases: 11. The CDR3 extends over 12 amino acids. Germline V CDR1 and CDR2: SQVTM, ANQGSEA. This CDR3 reads CSATLDRGWAFF. Written as DNA, the CDR3 is TGCAGCGCCACTCTGGACAGGGGATGGGCTTTCTTT.

The rearrangement joins TRBV4-3 to TRBJ1-2, with 10 bases fitting TRBD1. V was pared by 5 bases and J by 6 bases, with 6 bases of the junction left unmatched. The CDR3 sequence is 14 residues long. Germline CDR1 LGHNA, CDR2 YSLEER. The CDR3 loop reads CASSSRTGGNGYTF. CDR3 coding DNA: TGCGCCAGCAGCTCGCGGACAGGGGGTAATGGCTACACCTTC.

V is TRBV5-4 and J is TRBJ2-7; 7 nucleotides match TRBD2. Unmatched junction bases numbered 10, after V lost 7 bases and J lost 0 bases. Germline CDR1 and CDR2: SGHNT and YYREEE (reference sequence). The CDR3 has 15 residues. The CDR3: CASAVGRESSYEQYF. In DNA, the CDR3 is TGTGCCAGCGCCGTTGGGCGGGAGAGCTCCTACGAGCAGTACTTC.

This chain links TRBV19 with TRBJ2-4, with TRBD1 matching 8 bases. V was pared by 5 bases and J by 7 bases, with 16 bases of the junction left unmatched. The length of the CDR3 is 17 residues. The germline gives CDR1 LNHDA, CDR2 SQIVND (reference sequence). The CDR3 sequence: CASSPTLTAGGRNIQYF. In DNA, the CDR3 is TGTGCCAGTAGTCCAACATTAACGGCAGGGGGCCGGAACATTCAGTACTTC.

As DNA, the CDR3 is TGTGCCTGGAGCACAGAAGCCAAAAATTCACCCCTCCACTTT. It translates to CAWSTEAKNSPLHF. The rearrangement links TRBV30 to TRBJ1-6; D remains unclear. Germline V CDR1 and CDR2: GTSNPN, SVGIG (reference sequence). The CDR3 is 14 residues long. V was pared by 3 bases and J by 7 bases, with 13 bases between.

This clone has only a few counts. The V call is TRBV5-6, the J call TRBJ2-2; 12 bases fit TRBD2. The CDR3 length is 19 residues. The V and J ends lost 6 bases and 1 base, in that order; junction bases with no gene match: 13. Germline V lookup: CDR1 SGHDT, CDR2 YYEEEE. The CDR3 DNA reads as TGTGCCAGCACGTCCCTGCGGCAGGGACTAGCGGGGAACACCGGGGAGCTGTTTTTT. It encodes CASTSLRQGLAGNTGELFF.

J is TRBJ2-1 and V is TRBV29-1, with 7 positions matching TRBD1. Germline V gene data show CDR1 as SQVTM and CDR2 as ANQGSEA. Trimming at V came to 6 bases and at J to 2 bases, leaving 7 bases not matched to a gene. This CDR3 comprises 14 residues. Here the CDR3 reads CSVRQGVAYNEQFF. DNA for the CDR3: TGCAGCGTCAGACAGGGTGTTGCCTACAATGAGCAGTTCTTC.

This chain joins TRBV7-2 and TRBJ1-2, with D perhaps TRBD1 (5 bases). The CDR3 runs 13 residues. V was clipped by 5 bases and J by 4 bases, with 11 bases between them. The V gene's germline CDR1 is SGHTA and CDR2 FQGNSA. CDR3: CASSPDKSYGYTF. In DNA, the CDR3 is TGTGCCAGCAGCCCGGACAAGAGCTATGGCTACACCTTC.

This clone appeared a few times. The chain is built from TRBV9 and TRBJ2-4, with a tentative D call TRBD1 (6 bases). The length of the CDR3 is 17 residues. CDR1 is SGDLS, CDR2 YYNGEE, per germline. Trimming stripped 4 bases from V and 0 bases from J, with 17 bases between. The CDR3: CASSPYRTDLAKNIQYF. As DNA, the CDR3 is TGTGCCAGCAGCCCATACCGGACAGACCTAGCCAAAAACATTCAGTACTTC.

The V call is TRBV6-2 or TRBV6-3, the J call TRBJ2-7; maybe TRBD1 (6 bases). The CDR3 is 17 amino acids. Germline loops: CDR1 MNHEY, CDR2 SVGEGT. Trimming stripped 0 bases from V and 2 bases from J, with 17 bases between. CDR3 DNA sequence: TGTGCCAGCAGTTACTCGACAGGTGGGGGACCTACCTACGAGCAGTACTTC. Amino acid sequence: CASSYSTGGGPTYEQYF.

The genes are TRBV5-4 and TRBJ2-1; TRBD2 is a possible D gene (7 bases). The germline V gene encodes CDR1 SGHNT and CDR2 YYREEE (reference sequence). CDR3 length: 16 residues. V was cut by 4 bases and J by 4 bases, with 18 bases left in between. The CDR3 reads CASSPPDGGPYNEQFF. For the CDR3, the DNA is TGTGCCAGCAGCCCTCCCGACGGGGGGCCATACAATGAGCAGTTCTTC.

The chain carries TRBV6-5 and TRBJ1-3; TRBD1 agrees at 7 bases. The CDR3 length is 14 residues. V gave up 4 bases and J gave up 2 bases; unmatched junction bases: 2. The V gene's germline CDR1 is MNHEY and CDR2 SVGAGI. The DNA for the CDR3 is TGTGCCAGCAGTTCAGGACAGGCTGGAAACACCATATATTTT. This sequence encodes CASSSGQAGNTIYF.

CDR3 nucleotide sequence: TGTGCCAGCAGCAGGACAGCCGGAGAATCACCCCTCCACTTT. As protein: CASSRTAGESPLHF. The chain recombines TRBV28 with TRBJ1-6; possible D gene TRBD1, 6 bases. V gave up 6 bases and J gave up 10 bases, with 16 bases separating them. CDR1 MDHEN and CDR2 SYDVKM come from the germline V gene. The CDR3 has 14 amino acids.

This clone was seen only once. The gene calls are TRBV28 and TRBJ2-3; 12 nucleotides match TRBD2. J lost 3 bases, V lost 7 bases, and 8 bases had no gene match. The CDR3 sequence is 16 residues long. Germline CDR1 reads MDHEN; CDR2 reads SYDVKM. CDR3 coding DNA: TGTGCCAGCACTAGCGGGAGGGCCTTAAGAACAGATACGCAGTATTTT. Translation gives CASTSGRALRTDTQYF.

The table lists this clone with a count of one. The chain is built from TRBV19 and TRBJ1-2; maybe TRBD1 (5 bases). The germline V gene encodes CDR1 LNHDA and CDR2 SQIVND (reference sequence). The ends were cut back, 6 bases at V and 7 bases at J, with 9 bases in the middle. This CDR3 has 11 residues. CDR3 nucleotides: TGTGCCAGTAGAGCAGGGTTTGGCTACACCTTC. Translation gives CASRAGFGYTF.

V usage is TRBV15 and J usage is TRBJ2-7; D is uncertain. Trimming took off 0 bases at V and 4 bases at J, with 10 bases between the two ends. The germline V gene encodes CDR1 LNHNV and CDR2 YYDKDF (reference sequence). The CDR3 runs to 14 residues. The CDR3 coding sequence is TGTGCCACCAGCAGAGATCCTAGTACTTACGAGCAGTACTTC. Its translation: CATSRDPSTYEQYF.

This clone was counted only a few times. J is TRBJ1-2 and V is TRBV6-6, with D possibly matching TRBD1 (5 bases). The CDR3 length is 16 residues. Germline V gives CDR1 MNHNY, CDR2 SVGAGI (reference sequence). Trimming shortened V by 7 bases and J by 1 base, and 19 bases separated the two germline ends. The CDR3 DNA reads TGTGCCAGCACCCGAGCGGGGGGATACCTTAACTATGGCTACACCTTC. It specifies CASTRAGGYLNYGYTF.

The rearrangement uses TRBV4-3 and TRBJ2-5, with 9 bases that match TRBD2. The ends lost 0 bases at V and 5 bases at J; junction bases unmatched: 7. Germline V lookup: CDR1 LGHNA, CDR2 YSLEER. The length of the CDR3 is 16 residues. DNA for the CDR3: TGCGCCAGCAGCCAAGATTGGCGGGAGGGCCGGGAGACCCAGTACTTC. Amino acid sequence: CASSQDWREGRETQYF.